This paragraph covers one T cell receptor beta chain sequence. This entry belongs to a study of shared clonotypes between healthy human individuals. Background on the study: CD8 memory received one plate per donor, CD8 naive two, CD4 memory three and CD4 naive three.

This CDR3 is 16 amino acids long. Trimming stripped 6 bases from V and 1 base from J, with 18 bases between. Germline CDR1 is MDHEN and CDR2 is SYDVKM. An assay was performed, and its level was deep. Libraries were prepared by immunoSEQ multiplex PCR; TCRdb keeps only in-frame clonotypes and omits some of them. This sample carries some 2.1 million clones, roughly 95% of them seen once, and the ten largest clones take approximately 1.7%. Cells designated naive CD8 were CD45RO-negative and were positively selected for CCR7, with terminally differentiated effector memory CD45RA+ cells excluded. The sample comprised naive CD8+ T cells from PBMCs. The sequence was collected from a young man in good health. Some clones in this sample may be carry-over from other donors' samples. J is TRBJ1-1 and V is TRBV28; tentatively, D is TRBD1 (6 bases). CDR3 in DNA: TGTGCCAGCAGACTCGATACCGGGACATCGAACACTGAAGCTTTCTTT. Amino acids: CASRLDTGTSNTEAFF.